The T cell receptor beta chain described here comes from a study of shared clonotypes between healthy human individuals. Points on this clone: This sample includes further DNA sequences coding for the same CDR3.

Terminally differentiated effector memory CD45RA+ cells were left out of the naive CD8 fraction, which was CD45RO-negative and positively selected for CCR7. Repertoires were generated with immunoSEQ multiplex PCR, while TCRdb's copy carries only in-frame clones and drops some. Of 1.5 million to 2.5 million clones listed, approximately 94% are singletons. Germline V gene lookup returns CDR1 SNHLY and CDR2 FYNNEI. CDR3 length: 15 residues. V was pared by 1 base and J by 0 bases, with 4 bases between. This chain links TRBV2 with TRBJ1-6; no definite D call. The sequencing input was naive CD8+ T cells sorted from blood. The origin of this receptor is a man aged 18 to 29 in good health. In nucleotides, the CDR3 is TGTGCCAGCAGTGAAGAGTCCTCCTATAATTCACCCCTCCACTTT. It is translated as CASSEESSYNSPLHF.